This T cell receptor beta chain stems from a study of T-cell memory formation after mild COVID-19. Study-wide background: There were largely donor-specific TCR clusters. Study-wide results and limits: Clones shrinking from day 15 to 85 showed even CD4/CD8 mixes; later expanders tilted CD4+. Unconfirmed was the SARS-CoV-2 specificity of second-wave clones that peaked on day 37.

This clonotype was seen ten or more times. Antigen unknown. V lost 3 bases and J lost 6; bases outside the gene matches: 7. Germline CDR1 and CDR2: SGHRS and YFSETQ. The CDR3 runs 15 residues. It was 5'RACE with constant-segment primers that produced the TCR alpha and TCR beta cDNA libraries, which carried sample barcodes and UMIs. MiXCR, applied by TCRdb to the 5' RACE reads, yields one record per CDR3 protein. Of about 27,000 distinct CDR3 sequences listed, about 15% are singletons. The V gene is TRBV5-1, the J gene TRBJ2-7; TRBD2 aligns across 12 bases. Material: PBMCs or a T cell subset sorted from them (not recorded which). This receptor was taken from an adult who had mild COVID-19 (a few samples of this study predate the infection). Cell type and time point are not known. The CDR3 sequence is CASSSTSGRGSEQYF. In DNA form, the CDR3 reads TGCGCCAGCAGCTCGACTAGCGGGAGAGGGAGCGAGCAGTACTTC.